This T cell receptor (beta chain) was profiled in a study of shared clonotypes between healthy human individuals. Per the germline V gene, CDR1 is SGHRS and CDR2 is YFSETQ. V gave up 0 bases and J gave up 7 bases, with 11 bases separating them. The CDR3 extends over 14 amino acids. The method was immunoSEQ multiplex PCR; TCRdb's version includes in-frame clones alone and lacks a portion of them. The data contain over a million clones, around three quarters of them singletons. Sequenced sample: memory CD4+ T cells from PBMCs. The sample's subset: CD45RA-negative fraction. This clonotype was sampled from a man aged 18-30 years in good health. Some clones in this sample may be carry-over from other donors' samples. The chain recombines TRBV5-1 with TRBJ2-1; D gene unclear. The CDR3: CASSLGQAWNEQFF. DNA for the CDR3: TGCGCCAGCAGCTTGGGGCAGGCTTGGAATGAGCAGTTCTTC. The whole variable domain, filled in from reference TRBV5-1 and TRBJ2-1, reads KAGVTQTPRYLIKTRGQQVTLSCSPISGHRSVSWYQQTPGQGLQFLFEYFSETQRNKGNFPGRFSGRQFSNSRSEMNVSTLELGDSALYLCASSLGQAWNEQFFGPGTRLTVL.